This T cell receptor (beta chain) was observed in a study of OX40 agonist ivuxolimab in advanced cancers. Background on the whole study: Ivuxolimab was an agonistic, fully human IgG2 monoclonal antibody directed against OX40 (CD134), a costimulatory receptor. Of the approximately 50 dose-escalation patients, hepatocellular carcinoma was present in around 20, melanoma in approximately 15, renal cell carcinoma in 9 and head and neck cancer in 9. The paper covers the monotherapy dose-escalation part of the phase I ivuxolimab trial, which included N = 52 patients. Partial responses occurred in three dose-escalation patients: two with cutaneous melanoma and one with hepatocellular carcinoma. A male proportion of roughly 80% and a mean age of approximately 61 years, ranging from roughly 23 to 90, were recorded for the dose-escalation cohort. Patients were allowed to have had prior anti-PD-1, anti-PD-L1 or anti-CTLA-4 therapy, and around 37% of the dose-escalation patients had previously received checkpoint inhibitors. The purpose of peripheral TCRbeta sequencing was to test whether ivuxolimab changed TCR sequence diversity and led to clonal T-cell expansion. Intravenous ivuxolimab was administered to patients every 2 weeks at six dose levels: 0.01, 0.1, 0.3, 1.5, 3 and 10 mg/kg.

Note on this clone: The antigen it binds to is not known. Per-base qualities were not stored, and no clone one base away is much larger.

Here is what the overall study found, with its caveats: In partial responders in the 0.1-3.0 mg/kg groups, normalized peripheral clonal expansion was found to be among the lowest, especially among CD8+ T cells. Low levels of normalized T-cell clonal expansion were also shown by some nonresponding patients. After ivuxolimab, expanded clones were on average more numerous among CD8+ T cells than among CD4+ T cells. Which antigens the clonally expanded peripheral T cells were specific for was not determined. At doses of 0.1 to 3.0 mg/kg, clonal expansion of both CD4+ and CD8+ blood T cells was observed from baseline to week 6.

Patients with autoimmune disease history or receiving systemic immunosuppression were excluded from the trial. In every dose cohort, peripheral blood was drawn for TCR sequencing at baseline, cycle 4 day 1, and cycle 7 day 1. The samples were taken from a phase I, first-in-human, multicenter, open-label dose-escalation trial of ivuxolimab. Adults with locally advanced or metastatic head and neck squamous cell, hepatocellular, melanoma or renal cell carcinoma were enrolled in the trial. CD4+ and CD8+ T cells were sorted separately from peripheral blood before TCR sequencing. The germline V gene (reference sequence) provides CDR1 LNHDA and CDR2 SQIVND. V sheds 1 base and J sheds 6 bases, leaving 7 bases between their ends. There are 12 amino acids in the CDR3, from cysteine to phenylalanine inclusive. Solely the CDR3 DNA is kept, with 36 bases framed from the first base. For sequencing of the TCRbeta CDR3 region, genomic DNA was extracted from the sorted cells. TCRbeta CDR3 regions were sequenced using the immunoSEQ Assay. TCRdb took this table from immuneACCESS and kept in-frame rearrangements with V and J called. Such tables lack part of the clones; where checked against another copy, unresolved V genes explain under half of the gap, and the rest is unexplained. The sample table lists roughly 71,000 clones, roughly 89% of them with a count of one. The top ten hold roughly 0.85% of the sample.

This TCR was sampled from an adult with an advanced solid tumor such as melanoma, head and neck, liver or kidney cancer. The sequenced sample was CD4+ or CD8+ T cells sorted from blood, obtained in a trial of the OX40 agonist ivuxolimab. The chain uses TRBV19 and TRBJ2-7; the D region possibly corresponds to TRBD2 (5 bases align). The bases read TGTGCCAGTAGTATAGGAGGGTCCGAGCAGTACTTC. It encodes CASSIGGSEQYF.